The rows below give T cell receptor beta chains drawn from one sample of a study of cytomegalovirus exposure and HLA in healthy donors. Method: immunoSEQ multiplex PCR; TCRdb's copy keeps in-frame clones and lacks some. The sample yields 150,000 to 200,000 clones, 60% to 80% seen once. Sequencing was done on a sample of PBMCs. These receptors were collected from a man aged 40-49 years in good health and CMV-seronegative. CDR3s include the opening cysteine and the closing phenylalanine or tryptophan. The order of the fields is V gene, D gene, J gene, clone size, CDR3 DNA, CDR3 protein. A D gene is named only where the DNA matches it firmly. A row's size may be missing; if present it is once, few, many or a size class.

>TRBV6-5|TRBD1|TRBJ1-2|few
TGTGCCAGCAGTTACGAAGGACAGGGAGGTGGCTACACCTTC
CASSYEGQGGGYTF
>TRBV18|TRBD2|TRBJ2-7|.
TGTGCCAGCTCACCCGGGACTAGCGGGGGTGGTGGCGAGCAGTACTTC
CASSPGTSGGGGEQYF
>TRBV7-9|.|TRBJ1-2|.
TGTGCCAGCAGCTTGGGAGGGGCGCCAGCTAACTATGGCTACACCTTC
CASSLGGAPANYGYTF
>TRBV10-3|.|TRBJ2-3|.
TGTGCCATTGGACAAGTAGGTGATTCAGATACGCAGTATTTT
CAIGQVGDSDTQYF
>TRBV6-5|.|TRBJ1-1|few
TGTGCCAGCAGTTACTCTCGGGGAAACACTGAAGCTTTCTTT
CASSYSRGNTEAFF
>TRBV10-3|TRBD2|TRBJ2-3|.
TGTGCCATCAGTGAGTCGGGGGAGGGAGGGACAGATACGCAGTATTTT
CAISESGEGGTDTQYF
>TRBV7-8|TRBD1|TRBJ2-7|.
TGTGCCAGCAGCTTAGTTTCAGGGGGTGGGGACGAGCAGTACTTC
CASSLVSGGGDEQYF
>TRBV7-8|.|TRBJ1-4|.
TGTGCCAGCAGCTTGGGAGGGACTAATGAAAAACTGTTTTTT
CASSLGGTNEKLFF
>TRBV27|.|TRBJ2-2|.
TGTGCCAGCAGGCCAACTACCACCGGGGAGCTGTTTTTT
CASRPTTTGELFF
>TRBV30|.|TRBJ1-3|.
TGTGCCTCCCAGGCGGGTAGATCTGGAAACACCATATATTTT
CASQAGRSGNTIYF
>TRBV11-2|.|TRBJ2-5|.
TGTGCCAGCAGCTTAGGTTCTCAGGAGACCCAGTACTTC
CASSLGSQETQYF
>TRBV6-5|TRBD1|TRBJ2-7|.
TGTGCCAGCAGGGGGACAGGGTTTACCTACGAGCAGTACTTC
CASRGTGFTYEQYF
>TRBV7-2|TRBD2|TRBJ2-3|.
TGTGCCAGCAGCTTAGCGGGAGGGTCGGATACGCAGTATTTT
CASSLAGGSDTQYF
>TRBV18|.|TRBJ2-1|.
TGTGCCAGCTCACCCATTAGCGGAAGCTCCTACAATGAGCAGTTCTTC
CASSPISGSSYNEQFF
>TRBV5-1|.|TRBJ1-3|.
TGCGCCAGCAGCTTGGGGGAGGGTCCCTCTGGAAACACCATATATTTT
CASSLGEGPSGNTIYF
>TRBV5-1|TRBD1|TRBJ1-2|.
TGCGCCAGCAGCTTGGTCTCCCAGGGGGCTGGGTATGGCTACACCTTC
CASSLVSQGAGYGYTF
>TRBV7-9|.|TRBJ2-7|.
TGTGCCAGCAGCTTATACTACGAGCAGTACTTC
CASSLYYEQYF
>TRBV7-9|TRBD2|TRBJ2-3|.
TGTGCCAGCAGTCCGGGACTATCCACAGATACGCAGTATTTT
CASSPGLSTDTQYF
>TRBV7-3|TRBD2|TRBJ2-7|.
TGTGCCAGCAGCCCTACTAGCGGGAGACACGAGCAGTACTTC
CASSPTSGRHEQYF
>TRBV6-5|TRBD1|TRBJ2-4|few
TGTGTTACCGGGACAGGTAACATTCAGTACTTC
CVTGTGNIQYF
>TRBV5-5|TRBD1|TRBJ1-6|.
TGTGCCAGCAGCCTGAGACAGGGAAATTCACCCCTCCACTTT
CASSLRQGNSPLHF
>TRBV5-5|TRBD1|TRBJ2-4|.
TGTGCCAGCGACCCGGGGACAGCCAAGAAGGGGGCCAAAAACATTCAGTACTTC
CASDPGTAKKGAKNIQYF
>TRBV27|TRBD2|TRBJ2-4|.
TGTGCCAGCAGTGGTCGGGGACTAGCGGACAACCTAAACATTCAGTACTTC
CASSGRGLADNLNIQYF
>TRBV6-1|.|TRBJ1-5|few
TGTGCCAGCACCGAGGGCAAACGCAATCAGCCCCAGCATTTT
CASTEGKRNQPQHF
>TRBV18|.|TRBJ2-7|.
TGTGCCAGCTCACCACCGTACATTGGCGAGCAGTACTTC
CASSPPYIGEQYF
>TRBV19|.|TRBJ1-1|.
TGTGCCAGTTCGGCCGGGGTGATGAACACTGAAGCTTTCTTT
CASSAGVMNTEAFF
>TRBV5-4|.|TRBJ1-2|.
TGTGCCAGCAGCTTGGACAGGCTTAGGGGCTATGGCTACACCTTC
CASSLDRLRGYGYTF
>TRBV9|.|TRBJ2-1|.
TGTGCCAGCAGCGTATCGGGGGAACCCTACAATGAGCAGTTCTTC
CASSVSGEPYNEQFF
>TRBV18|TRBD2|TRBJ2-3|.
TGTGCCAGCTCACCAGATGGGACTAGCTCAGATACGCAGTATTTT
CASSPDGTSSDTQYF
>TRBV7-9|TRBD1|TRBJ1-5|.
TGTGCCAGCAGCCCCTCAGGGGGAGATCAGCCCCAGCATTTT
CASSPSGGDQPQHF
>TRBV5-4|TRBD1|TRBJ1-2|.
TGTGCCAGCAGCTCACAGGGGGGCCTCTTGGGCTACACCTTC
CASSSQGGLLGYTF
>TRBV14|.|TRBJ1-2|.
TGTGCCAGCAGCACGAGACTTCGTGATGGCTACACCTTC
CASSTRLRDGYTF
>TRBV5-4|TRBD1|TRBJ2-2|few
TGTGCCAGCAGCCAGGGGACAGAACCTTTTAGTGGGGAGCTGTTTTTT
CASSQGTEPFSGELFF
>TRBV5-6|.|TRBJ2-7|.
TGTGCCAGCAGCCCGGAGGGGAACGAGCAGTACTTC
CASSPEGNEQYF
>TRBV7-9|.|TRBJ2-5|.
TGTTCCAGCAGCTTATCCCGACAGACCGGTGGGGAGACCCAGTACTTC
CSSSLSRQTGGETQYF
>TRBV5-1|.|TRBJ1-3|.
TGCGCCAGCAGCTTGGTTTCAGGGACTGGAAACACCATATATTTT
CASSLVSGTGNTIYF
>TRBV5-1|.|TRBJ1-2|once
TGCGCCAGCAGCTTCGGCACAGCTTCCGCGGGCTACACCTTC
CASSFGTASAGYTF
>TRBV6-1|.|TRBJ2-7|few
TGTGCCAGCAGGACCTCGGGTTCCTACGAGCAGTACTTC
CASRTSGSYEQYF
>TRBV4-1|TRBD1|TRBJ1-5|.
TGCGCCAGCAGCCAATTCCCTGACAGGGGGCGTTTCAATCAGCCCCAGCATTTT
CASSQFPDRGRFNQPQHF
>TRBV9|.|TRBJ2-3|.
TGTGCCAGCAGCGTAGGATCCTACACAGATACGCAGTATTTT
CASSVGSYTDTQYF
>TRBV4-1|.|TRBJ1-4|.
TGCGCCAGCAGCCAGGCGGGTCAGGCCGAGGGAAAACTGTTTTTT
CASSQAGQAEGKLFF
>TRBV4-3|.|TRBJ2-7|.
TGCGCCAGCAGCCAGAGCACTACAGGAGGGCGCCAGCAGTACTTC
CASSQSTTGGRQQYF
>TRBV7-2|.|TRBJ1-5|once
TGTGCCAGCAGCTTAGTTATCGGGGGAGAGCAGCCCCAGCATTTT
CASSLVIGGEQPQHF
>TRBV30|.|TRBJ1-2|.
TGTGCCTGGAGGGATACAGCAATTCACTATGGCTACACCTTC
CAWRDTAIHYGYTF
>TRBV5-1|.|TRBJ2-2|few
TGCGCCAGCAGCTTGGGTCCAGCGGGCGAATCCGGGGAGCTGTTTTTT
CASSLGPAGESGELFF
>TRBV7-2|.|TRBJ2-2|.
TGTGCCAGCAGCTTATCGCAGACGAACACCGGGGAGCTGTTTTTT
CASSLSQTNTGELFF
>TRBV27|.|TRBJ1-1|.
TGTGCCAGCAGTTTGCTAGGGGGACTGAACACTGAAGCTTTCTTT
CASSLLGGLNTEAFF
>TRBV27|.|TRBJ2-1|.
TGTGCCAGCAGTTTATTAGCACAGGTGGACTACAATGAGCAGTTCTTC
CASSLLAQVDYNEQFF
>TRBV6-6|TRBD1|TRBJ2-7|few
TGTGCCAGCAGTTACGGTTACCAGGGGGCGCGGGGGCAGTACTTC
CASSYGYQGARGQYF
>TRBV7-3|.|TRBJ1-1|.
TGTGCCAGCAGCTTAGGAGGGGTGAACACTGAAGCTTTCTTT
CASSLGGVNTEAFF
>TRBV7-2|TRBD2|TRBJ2-3|few
TGTGCCAGCCTCGGGGAGTCGGGGGGGCGCGGGTATACGCAGTATTTT
CASLGESGGRGYTQYF
>TRBV7-9|.|TRBJ1-1|.
TGTGCCAGCAGCTATCGGGGGGCAAACACTGAAGCTTTCTTT
CASSYRGANTEAFF
>TRBV6-1|.|TRBJ1-4|.
TGTGCCAGCAGTGAGGGGCAGTTTAATGAAAAACTGTTTTTT
CASSEGQFNEKLFF
>TRBV30|TRBD1|TRBJ2-5|.
TGTGCCTGGGGGACAGGGATGAAAGAGACCCAGTACTTC
CAWGTGMKETQYF
>TRBV7-2|.|TRBJ1-5|.
TGTGCCAGCAGCAAAGACAGGCTGGGCAATCAGCCCCAGCATTTT
CASSKDRLGNQPQHF
>TRBV5-1|TRBD2|TRBJ2-5|.
TGCGCCAGCAGCTTGGCTAGCGGGAGCCAAGAGACCCAGTACTTC
CASSLASGSQETQYF
>TRBV6-5|TRBD2|TRBJ2-3|few
TGTGCCAGCAGTTACGCGGCGGGGGGCTCCACAGATACGCAGTATTTT
CASSYAAGGSTDTQYF
>TRBV27|TRBD2|TRBJ2-7|once
TGTGCCAGCAGTTTTAAGGTAGCGGGGCCCTACGAGCAGTACTTC
CASSFKVAGPYEQYF
>TRBV2|.|TRBJ1-1|few
TGTGCCAGCAGTCAGGGTCTTGGCACTGAAGCTTTCTTT
CASSQGLGTEAFF
>TRBV6-1|.|TRBJ1-5|few
TGTGCCAGCAGCCAGGTCAATCAGCCCCAGCATTTT
CASSQVNQPQHF